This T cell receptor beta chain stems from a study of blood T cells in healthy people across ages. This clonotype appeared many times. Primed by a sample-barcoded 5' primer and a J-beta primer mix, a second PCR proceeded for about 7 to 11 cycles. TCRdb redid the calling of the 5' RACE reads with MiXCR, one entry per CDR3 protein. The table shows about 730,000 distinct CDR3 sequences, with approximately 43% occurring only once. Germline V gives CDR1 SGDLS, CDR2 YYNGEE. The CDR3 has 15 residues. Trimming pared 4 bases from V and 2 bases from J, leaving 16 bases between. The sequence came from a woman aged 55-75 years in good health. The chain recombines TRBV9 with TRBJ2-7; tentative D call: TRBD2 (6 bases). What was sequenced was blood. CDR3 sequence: CASSPDPGGTYEQYF. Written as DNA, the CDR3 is TGTGCCAGCAGCCCCGACCCCGGGGGAACCTACGAGCAGTACTTC. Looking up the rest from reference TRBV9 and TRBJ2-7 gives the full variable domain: DSGVTQTPKHLITATGQRVTLRCSPRSGDLSVYWYQQSLDQGLQFLIQYYNGEERAKGNILERFSAQQFPDLHSELNLSSLELGDSALYFCASSPDPGGTYEQYFGPGTRLTVT.